The 17 T cell receptor beta chains in this list originate from one sample, sequenced in a study of blood T cell repertoires in COVID-19. Assay: immunoSEQ multiplex PCR; the TCRdb copy retains only in-frame clones and omits some. The top ten hold 3.5% to 5.5% of the sample, which has roughly 240,000 clones, over 80% seen once. The sample comprised peripheral blood. The source of these receptors is a man aged 55 to 70 who had recovered from COVID-19.

This sequence joins TRBV3-1 (or the pseudogene TRBV3-2) and TRBJ2-5; 7 bases map to TRBD2. The V segment lost 5 bases and the J segment 3 bases; nucleotides outside the gene matches: 6. The CDR3 is 14 amino acids. CDR1 is LGHDT and CDR2 is YNNKEL in the germline V gene (reference sequence). The CDR3 region has the DNA TGTGCCAGCAGCTCCGGGACTATAAAAGAGACCCAGTACTTC. Its protein product is CASSSGTIKETQYF.

The V gene is TRBV6-5, the J gene TRBJ1-5; 7 bases fit TRBD1. With V trimmed by 5 bases and J by 2 bases, 6 bases remained unmatched. The CDR3 length is 15 residues. The V gene's germline CDR1 is MNHEY and CDR2 SVGAGI. DNA for the CDR3: TGTGCCAGCAGTCGAACAGGGGACCGCAATCAGCCCCAGCATTTT. Translated: CASSRTGDRNQPQHF.

The V call is TRBV7-8, the J call TRBJ2-7, with 7 bases that match TRBD1. V dropped 1 base and J dropped 4; count of bases not matched to a gene: 7. Germline V gives CDR1 SGHVS, CDR2 FQNEAQ. CDR3 length: 15 residues. The CDR3 DNA reads TGTGCCAGCAGCTTAGGGTCAGGGGGTGGATACGAGCAGTACTTC. The encoded protein is CASSLGSGGGYEQYF.

The J gene is TRBJ1-1, the V gene TRBV12-3 or TRBV12-4; tentative D call: TRBD1 (5 bases). Trimming cost V 7 bases and J 6 bases, with 15 bases left between them. There are 13 residues in the CDR3. Here the CDR3 DNA reads TGTGCCAGCACCCGACAGTCGTCCGCTGAAGCTTTCTTT. It translates to CASTRQSSAEAFF.

This chain links TRBV2 with TRBJ1-6, with a weak D call TRBD1 (5 bases). V lost 5 bases and J 8 bases, leaving 13 bases between the germline ends. Per germline, CDR1 SNHLY and CDR2 FYNNEI. CDR3 length: 14 amino acids. The chain's CDR3 is CASSQGGVDSPLHF. The DNA of the CDR3 is TGTGCCAGCAGTCAGGGAGGGGTTGATTCACCCCTCCACTTT.

The V gene is TRBV10-2, the J gene TRBJ1-5; 7 bases fit TRBD1. The CDR3 length is 18 residues. The germline CDR1 and CDR2 sequences are WSHSY and SAAADI. Trimming at V came to 6 bases and at J to 2 bases, leaving 16 bases not matched to a gene. This chain's CDR3 is CASSPSRDSLGGNQPQHF. DNA of the CDR3: TGCGCCAGCAGCCCGTCTCGGGACAGTTTGGGCGGCAATCAGCCCCAGCATTTT.

J is TRBJ2-5 and V is TRBV3-1 (or the pseudogene TRBV3-2); 8 bases map to TRBD2. V shed 8 bases and J 2 bases; nucleotides not matched to a gene: 16. Germline assignment: CDR1 LGHDT and CDR2 YNNKEL (reference sequence). The CDR3 consists of 17 residues. CDR3 in DNA: TGTGCCAGCGAACCTGCGAGGGGCGGGAGGAGTCAAGAGACCCAGTACTTC. Protein sequence: CASEPARGGRSQETQYF.

This chain joins TRBV29-1 and TRBJ2-7; possible D gene TRBD1, 5 bases. The germline V and J ends were trimmed by 6 bases and 6 bases, with 15 bases remaining between them. This CDR3 spans 12 amino acids. The V gene's germline CDR1 is SQVTM and CDR2 ANQGSEA. The CDR3 loop is CSVAVGQREQYF. The CDR3 region has the DNA TGCAGCGTCGCGGTGGGGCAGCGCGAGCAGTACTTC.

This sequence joins TRBV5-4 and TRBJ2-3; TRBD1 agrees at 7 bases. The junction had 5 bases not matched to a gene; V was cut back by 4 bases and J by 0 bases. This CDR3 is 15 amino acids long. Germline V gives CDR1 SGHNT, CDR2 YYREEE (reference sequence). The CDR3 sequence: CASSRGQVSTDTQYF. The CDR3 nucleotides are TGTGCCAGCAGCCGTGGACAGGTCAGCACAGATACGCAGTATTTT.

The V call is TRBV19, the J call TRBJ2-2; the match to TRBD2 covers 10 bases. Germline assignment: CDR1 LNHDA and CDR2 SQIVND (reference sequence). This CDR3 has 16 residues. Trimming at V came to 5 bases and at J to 1 base, leaving 4 bases not matched to a gene. The CDR3 nucleotides read TGTGCCAGTAGTTTTAGCGGGGGGATGAACACCGGGGAGCTGTTTTTT. Translated, it gives CASSFSGGMNTGELFF.

The rearrangement joins TRBV6-5 to TRBJ2-2; D unclear. Germline-derived CDR1 and CDR2 are MNHEY and SVGAGI. This CDR3 contains 14 residues. V was clipped by 6 bases and J by 4 bases, with 12 bases between them. This CDR3 reads CASSAVSGTGELFF. DNA for the CDR3: TGTGCCAGCAGCGCGGTTTCTGGCACCGGGGAGCTGTTTTTT.

This chain joins TRBV30 and TRBJ1-3; D gene uncertain. The CDR3 is made up of 14 amino acids. V lost 7 bases, J lost 0 bases, and 13 bases lay in between. Germline V lookup: CDR1 GTSNPN, CDR2 SVGIG (reference sequence). The CDR3 sequence: CALAHSLSGNTIYF. CDR3 DNA sequence: TGTGCCTTGGCGCACAGTCTCTCTGGAAACACCATATATTTT.

The rearrangement uses TRBV5-1 and TRBJ1-5; D might be TRBD1 (5 bases). V lost 4 bases, J lost 0 bases, and 14 bases lay in between. This CDR3 contains 16 residues. CDR1 is SGHRS, CDR2 YFSETQ, per germline. CDR3 loop: CASSREGLYSNQPQHF. The CDR3 region has the DNA TGCGCCAGCAGCCGGGAGGGGCTCTATAGCAATCAGCCCCAGCATTTT. The full variable domain, rest sourced from reference TRBV5-1 and TRBJ1-5, is KAGVTQTPRYLIKTRGQQVTLSCSPISGHRSVSWYQQTPGQGLQFLFEYFSETQRNKGNFPGRFSGRQFSNSRSEMNVSTLELGDSALYLCASSREGLYSNQPQHFGDGTRLSIL.

J is TRBJ2-5 and V is TRBV11-3, with TRBD1 matching over 11 bases. V trimming: 5 bases; J trimming: 4 bases; junction bases outside the gene matches: 6. There are 15 residues in the CDR3. Germline V CDR1 and CDR2: SGHNT, YENEEA. In DNA, the CDR3 is TGTGCCAGCAGCCCAGGGACAGGGGGTCGAGAGACCCAGTACTTC. This sequence encodes CASSPGTGGRETQYF.

The J gene is TRBJ2-1, the V gene TRBV13; 8 bases line up with TRBD2. With V trimmed by 5 bases and J by 5 bases, 11 bases remained unmatched. This CDR3 spans 16 amino acids. The germline CDR1 and CDR2 sequences are PRHDT and FYEKMQ (reference sequence). In DNA, the CDR3 is TGTGCCAGCAGCACGCTGGGTAGCGGGATAAACAATGAGCAGTTCTTC. Translation gives CASSTLGSGINNEQFF.

The chain uses TRBV5-1 and TRBJ2-2; 9 nucleotides match TRBD2. Germline V CDR1 and CDR2: SGHRS, YFSETQ. V was clipped by 1 base and J by 5 bases; unmatched bases: 9. The CDR3 consists of 17 residues. CDR3 amino acids: CASSLLLLAGATGELFF. The CDR3 bases are TGCGCCAGCAGCTTGTTGCTACTAGCGGGTGCAACCGGGGAGCTGTTTTTT.

The V and J genes are TRBV5-1 and TRBJ2-2; the match to TRBD2 covers 8 bases. This CDR3 has 17 amino acids. Germline V CDR1 and CDR2: SGHRS, YFSETQ. J gave up 7 bases and V 4 bases, and 15 bases lay outside the gene matches. This CDR3 is CASSPGGSGRVGGELFF. The CDR3 DNA reads TGCGCCAGCAGCCCTGGCGGGAGCGGGAGAGTCGGCGGGGAGCTGTTTTTT.